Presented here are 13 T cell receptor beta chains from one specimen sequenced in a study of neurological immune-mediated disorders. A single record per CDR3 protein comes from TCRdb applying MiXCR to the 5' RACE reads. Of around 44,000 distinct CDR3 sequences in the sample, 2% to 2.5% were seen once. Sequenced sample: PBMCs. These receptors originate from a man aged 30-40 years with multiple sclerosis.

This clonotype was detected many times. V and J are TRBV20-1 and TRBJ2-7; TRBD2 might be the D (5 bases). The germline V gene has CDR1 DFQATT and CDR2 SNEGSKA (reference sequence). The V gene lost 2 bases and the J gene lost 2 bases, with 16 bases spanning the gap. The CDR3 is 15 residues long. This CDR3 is CSARPGKGFAYEQYF. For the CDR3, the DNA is TGCAGTGCTAGACCGGGAAAGGGTTTTGCCTACGAGCAGTACTTC.

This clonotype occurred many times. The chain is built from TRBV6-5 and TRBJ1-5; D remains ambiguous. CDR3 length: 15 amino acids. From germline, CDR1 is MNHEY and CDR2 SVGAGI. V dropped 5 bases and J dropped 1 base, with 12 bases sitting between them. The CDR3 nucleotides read TGTGCCAGCAGTACGGTGGGTGGGAGCAATCAGCCCCAGCATTTT. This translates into CASSTVGGSNQPQHF.

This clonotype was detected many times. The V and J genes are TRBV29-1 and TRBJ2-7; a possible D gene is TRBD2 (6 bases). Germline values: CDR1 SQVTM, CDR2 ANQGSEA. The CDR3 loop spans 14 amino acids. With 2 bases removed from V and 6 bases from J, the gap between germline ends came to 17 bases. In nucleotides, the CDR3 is TGCAGCGTTGAAATCTGGAGGGCGGGATTCGAGCAGTACTTC. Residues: CSVEIWRAGFEQYF.

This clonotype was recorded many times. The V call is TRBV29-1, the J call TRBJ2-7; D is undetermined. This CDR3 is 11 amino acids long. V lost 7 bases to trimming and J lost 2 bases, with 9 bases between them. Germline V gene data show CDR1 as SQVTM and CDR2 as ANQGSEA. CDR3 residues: CSARTAYEQYF. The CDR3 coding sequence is TGCAGCGCCCGTACAGCCTACGAGCAGTACTTC.

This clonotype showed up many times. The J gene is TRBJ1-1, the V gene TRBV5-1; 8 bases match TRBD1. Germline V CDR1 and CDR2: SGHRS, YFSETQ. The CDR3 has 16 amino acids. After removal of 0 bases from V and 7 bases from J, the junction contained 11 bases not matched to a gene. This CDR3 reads CASSLGLQGGTDEAFF. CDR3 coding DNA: TGCGCCAGCAGCTTGGGCCTACAGGGGGGGACGGATGAAGCTTTCTTT. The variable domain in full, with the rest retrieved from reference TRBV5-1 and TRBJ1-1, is KAGVTQTPRYLIKTRGQQVTLSCSPISGHRSVSWYQQTPGQGLQFLFEYFSETQRNKGNFPGRFSGRQFSNSRSEMNVSTLELGDSALYLCASSLGLQGGTDEAFFGQGTRLTVV.

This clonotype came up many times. This chain's CDR3 is CSARDQRGGDTGELFF. The CDR3, as DNA: TGCAGTGCTAGGGATCAGCGGGGTGGCGACACCGGGGAGCTGTTTTTT. The chain joins TRBV20-1 to TRBJ2-2; 7 bases align to TRBD2. The germline V gene has CDR1 DFQATT and CDR2 SNEGSKA (reference sequence). Trimming at V came to 3 bases and at J to 3 bases, leaving 10 bases not matched to a gene. The CDR3 contains 16 residues.

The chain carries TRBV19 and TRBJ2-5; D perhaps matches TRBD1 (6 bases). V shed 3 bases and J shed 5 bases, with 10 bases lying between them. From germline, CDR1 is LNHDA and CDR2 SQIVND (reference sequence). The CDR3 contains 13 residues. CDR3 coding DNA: TGTGCCAGTAGTATCGGACAGATCGAGACCCAGTACTTC. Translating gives CASSIGQIETQYF.

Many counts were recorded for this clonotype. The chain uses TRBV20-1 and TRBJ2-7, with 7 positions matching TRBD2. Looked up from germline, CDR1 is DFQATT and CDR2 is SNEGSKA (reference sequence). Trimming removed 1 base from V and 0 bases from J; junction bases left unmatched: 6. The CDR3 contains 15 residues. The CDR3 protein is CSARGGTTLSYEQYF. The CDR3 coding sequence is TGCAGTGCTAGAGGAGGGACTACCCTCTCCTACGAGCAGTACTTC.

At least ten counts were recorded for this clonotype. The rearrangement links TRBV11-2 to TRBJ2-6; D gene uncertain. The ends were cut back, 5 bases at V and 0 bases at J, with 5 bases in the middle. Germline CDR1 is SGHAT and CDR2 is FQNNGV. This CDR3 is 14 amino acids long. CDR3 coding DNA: TGTGCCAGCAGCCCTACCTCTGGGGCCAACGTCCTGACTTTC. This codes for CASSPTSGANVLTF.

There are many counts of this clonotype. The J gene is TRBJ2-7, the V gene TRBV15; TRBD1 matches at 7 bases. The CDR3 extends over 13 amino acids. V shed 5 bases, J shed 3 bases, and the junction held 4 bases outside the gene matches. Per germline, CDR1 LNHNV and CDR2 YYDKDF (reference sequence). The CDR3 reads CATSGGQFYEQYF. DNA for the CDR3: TGTGCCACCAGCGGGGGACAGTTCTACGAGCAGTACTTC.

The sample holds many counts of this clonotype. This chain's CDR3 is CSAKTRDINYEQYF. CDR3 nucleotide sequence: TGCAGTGCTAAGACTCGGGACATTAACTACGAGCAGTACTTC. The J gene is TRBJ2-7, the V gene TRBV20-1, with D possibly matching TRBD1 (6 bases). Deletions cut 4 bases from V and 3 bases from J, with 16 bases between. This CDR3 is 14 amino acids long. Germline CDR1 and CDR2: DFQATT and SNEGSKA (reference sequence).

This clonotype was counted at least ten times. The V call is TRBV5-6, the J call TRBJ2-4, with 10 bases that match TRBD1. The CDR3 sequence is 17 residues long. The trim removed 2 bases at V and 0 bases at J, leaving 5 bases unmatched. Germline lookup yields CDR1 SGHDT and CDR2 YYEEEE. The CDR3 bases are TGTGCCAGCAGCTTCGACAGGGGGCATCTAGCCAAAAACATTCAGTACTTC. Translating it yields CASSFDRGHLAKNIQYF.

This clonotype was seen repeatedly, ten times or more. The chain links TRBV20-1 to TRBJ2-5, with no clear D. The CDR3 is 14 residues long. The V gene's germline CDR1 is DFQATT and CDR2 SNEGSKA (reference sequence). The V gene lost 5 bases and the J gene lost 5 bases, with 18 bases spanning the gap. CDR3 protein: CSAQLDPVWETQYF. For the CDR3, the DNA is TGCAGTGCTCAACTTGACCCGGTTTGGGAGACCCAGTACTTC.